At least ten counts were recorded for the clone carrying this TCR beta chain. This sample stems from a study of T-cell reconstitution after alpha-beta-depleted transplantation in children. Preparation of the TCRbeta library involved a method that used unique molecular identifiers. TCRdb analysed the PCR reads with MiXCR anew, one entry per CDR3 protein. The sample holds 200,000 to 250,000 distinct CDR3 sequences, approximately 11% seen once. CDR3 length: 14 residues. CDR1 and CDR2 (germline): SGHTA, FQGNSA. Trimming removed 8 bases from V and 3 bases from J, with 14 bases in between. The source material was PBMCs, sampled before TCRalphabeta/CD19-depleted stem cell transplant. The TCR sequence derives from a child younger than two with acute myeloid leukemia, due to receive a stem cell transplant. The chain has TRBV7-2 and TRBJ1-3, with D perhaps TRBD1 (6 bases). CDR3 DNA: TGTGCCAGCGACCTGGGGGCTAATGGAAACACCATATATTTT. It is translated as CASDLGANGNTIYF.